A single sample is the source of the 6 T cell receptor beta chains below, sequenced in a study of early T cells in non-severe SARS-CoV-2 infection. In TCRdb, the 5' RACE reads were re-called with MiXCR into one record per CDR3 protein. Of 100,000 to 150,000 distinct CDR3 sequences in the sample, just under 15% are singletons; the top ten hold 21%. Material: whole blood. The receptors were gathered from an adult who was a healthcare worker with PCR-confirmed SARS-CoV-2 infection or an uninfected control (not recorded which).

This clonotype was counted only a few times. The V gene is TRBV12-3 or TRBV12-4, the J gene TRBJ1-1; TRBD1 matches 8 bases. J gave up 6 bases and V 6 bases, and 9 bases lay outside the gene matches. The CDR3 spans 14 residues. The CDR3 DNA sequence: TGTGCCAGCAGACAGTCGACAGGGGAAGCTGAAGCTTTCTTT. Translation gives CASRQSTGEAEAFF.

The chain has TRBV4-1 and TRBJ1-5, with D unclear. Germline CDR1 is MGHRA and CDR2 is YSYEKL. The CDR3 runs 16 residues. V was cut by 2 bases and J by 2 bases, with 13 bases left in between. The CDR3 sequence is CASSQWSGLGNQPQHF. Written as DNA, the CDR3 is TGCGCCAGCAGCCAATGGTCGGGGTTAGGCAATCAGCCCCAGCATTTT.

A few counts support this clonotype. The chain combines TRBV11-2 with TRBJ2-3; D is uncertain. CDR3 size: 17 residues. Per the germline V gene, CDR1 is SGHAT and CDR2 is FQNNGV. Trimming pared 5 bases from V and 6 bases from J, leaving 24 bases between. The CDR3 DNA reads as TGTGCCAGCAGCCTTACCTCCTCTGGGCGGCCACCCGATACGCAGTATTTT. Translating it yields CASSLTSSGRPPDTQYF.

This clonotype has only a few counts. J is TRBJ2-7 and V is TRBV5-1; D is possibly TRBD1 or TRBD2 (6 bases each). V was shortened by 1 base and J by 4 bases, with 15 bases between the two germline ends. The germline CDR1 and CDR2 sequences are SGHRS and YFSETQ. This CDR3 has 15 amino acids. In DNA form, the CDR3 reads TGCGCCAGCAGCTTGTTAACGGGGGCTTGGTACGAGCAGTACTTC. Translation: CASSLLTGAWYEQYF.

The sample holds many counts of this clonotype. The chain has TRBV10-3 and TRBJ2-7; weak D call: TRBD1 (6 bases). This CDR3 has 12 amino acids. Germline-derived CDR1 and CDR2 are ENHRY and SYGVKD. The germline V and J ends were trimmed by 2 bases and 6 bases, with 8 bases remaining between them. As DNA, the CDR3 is TGTGCCATCAGTGAGCAGGGGCGCGAGCAGTACTTC. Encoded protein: CAISEQGREQYF.

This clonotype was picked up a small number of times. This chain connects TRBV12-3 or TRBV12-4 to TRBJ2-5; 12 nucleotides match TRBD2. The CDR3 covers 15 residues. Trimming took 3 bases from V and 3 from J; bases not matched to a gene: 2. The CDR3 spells CASSFSSGGEETQYF. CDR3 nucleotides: TGTGCCAGCAGTTTCTCTAGCGGGGGGGAAGAGACCCAGTACTTC.